The 10 T cell receptor beta chains reported below all come from one sample, sequenced in a study of shared clonotypes between healthy human individuals. Measured with immunoSEQ multiplex PCR; TCRdb has only the in-frame clones, and not every one. The data hold roughly 1,500,000 clones, with 95% to 99% observed a single time. Sequencing was done on a sample of naive CD4+ T cells sorted from blood. The sample's subset: CD45RA+ positively selected. The receptor set was obtained from a man aged 25-40 years in good health.

This chain joins TRBV2 and TRBJ2-2, with a weak D call TRBD1 (7 bases). The CDR3 spans 14 residues. Germline-derived CDR1 and CDR2 are SNHLY and FYNNEI. V was shortened by 6 bases and J by 9 bases, with 17 bases between the two germline ends. The CDR3: CASSPDGGGRELFF. CDR3 coding DNA: TGTGCCAGCAGCCCGGACGGAGGGGGCCGGGAGCTGTTTTTT.

This chain uses TRBV11-2 with TRBJ1-5; D remains ambiguous. CDR3 length: 13 residues. CDR1 and CDR2 (germline): SGHAT, FQNNGV. V was trimmed by 1 base and J by 7 bases, leaving 8 bases between them. The CDR3 bases are TGTGCCAGCAGCTTAGGGACGGGACAGCCCCAGCATTTT. This translates into CASSLGTGQPQHF.

The genes are TRBV4-2 and TRBJ1-4; D unclear. The V gene lost 1 base and the J gene lost 8 bases, with 14 bases spanning the gap. The CDR3 is 15 amino acids. Germline CDR1 and CDR2: LGHNA and YNFKEQ. The CDR3 coding sequence is TGTGCCAGCAGCCAAGTGCCCGGGGTCGGCGAAAAACTGTTTTTT. Translation: CASSQVPGVGEKLFF.

The J gene is TRBJ2-7, the V gene TRBV18; tentatively, D is TRBD1 (6 bases). Germline loops: CDR1 KGHSH, CDR2 LQKENI. The length of the CDR3 is 15 residues. V lost 6 bases, J lost 2 bases, and 17 bases lay in between. This CDR3 is CASSPQGMGTYEQYF. DNA of the CDR3: TGTGCCAGCTCGCCCCAGGGGATGGGCACCTACGAGCAGTACTTC.

This chain uses TRBV23-1 with TRBJ1-2; TRBD1 matches 7 bases. TRBV23-1 qualifies as an ORF whose function is uncertain. This CDR3 comprises 21 residues. Trimming took 7 bases from V and 0 from J; bases not matched to a gene: 26. This CDR3 reads CASIPQPQAGQVPEANYGYTF. The CDR3 DNA reads as TGCGCCAGCATACCCCAACCCCAAGCCGGACAGGTCCCAGAGGCTAACTATGGCTACACCTTC.

The chain links TRBV6-1 to TRBJ2-4, with D unclear. The length of the CDR3 is 13 residues. The germline CDR1 and CDR2 sequences are MNHNS and SASEGT. Trimming took off 2 bases at V and 9 bases at J, with 11 bases between the two ends. In DNA form, the CDR3 reads TGTGCCAGCAGTGAAACGGGCATGAGCATTCAGTACTTC. As protein: CASSETGMSIQYF.

V and J are TRBV13 and TRBJ2-3; TRBD2 is a possible D gene (6 bases). Germline CDR1 and CDR2: PRHDT and FYEKMQ (reference sequence). The CDR3 consists of 14 residues. The V end lost 6 bases, the J end lost 0 bases, and 10 bases lay between the germline ends. CDR3 in DNA: TGTGCCAGCAGTTGGGACTGGAGCACAGATACGCAGTATTTT. Amino acid sequence: CASSWDWSTDTQYF. The full variable domain, its missing parts supplied by reference TRBV13 and TRBJ2-3, is AAGVIQSPRHLIKEKRETATLKCYPIPRHDTVYWYQQGPGQDPQFLISFYEKMQSDKGSIPDRFSAQQFSDYHSELNMSSLELGDSALYFCASSWDWSTDTQYFGPGTRLTVL.

The chain carries TRBV5-1 and TRBJ2-2, with TRBD1 matching over 9 bases. Germline V gene lookup returns CDR1 SGHRS and CDR2 YFSETQ. This CDR3 has 17 residues. The J segment lost 2 bases and the V segment lost 3 bases, leaving 8 bases of the junction unmatched. CDR3 residues: CASSSKTGGPNTGELFF. Here the CDR3 DNA reads TGCGCCAGCAGCTCGAAAACAGGGGGCCCTAACACCGGGGAGCTGTTTTTT.

The rearrangement links TRBV2 to TRBJ2-3; 7 positions match TRBD1. Germline V gene lookup returns CDR1 SNHLY and CDR2 FYNNEI. The V and J ends lost 4 bases and 4 bases, in that order; junction bases with no gene match: 5. There are 14 residues in the CDR3. The chain's CDR3 is CASSGEGGPDTQYF. CDR3 in DNA: TGTGCCAGCAGTGGGGAAGGGGGCCCAGATACGCAGTATTTT.

The chain couples TRBV29-1 to TRBJ1-2; 9 nucleotides match TRBD1. V was clipped by 2 bases and J by 5 bases; unmatched bases: 6. Germline-derived CDR1 and CDR2 are SQVTM and ANQGSEA. The CDR3 is 14 amino acids. Written as DNA, the CDR3 is TGCAGCGTTGAACCCACGGACAGGGGATATGGCTACACCTTC. Translation gives CSVEPTDRGYGYTF.